A selection of T cell receptor beta chains follows, all from one sample in a study of CD4 and CD8 cells across lung adenocarcinoma regions. TCRdb reprocessed the PCR reads via MiXCR and lists one record per CDR3 protein. The sample carries about 27,000 distinct CDR3 sequences, more than 40% recorded once. Material: CD8+ T cells from the center of a lung tumor. The origin of the receptors is a male donor with lung adenocarcinoma. The CD4 and CD8 labels of this study may be unreliable. Each CDR3 is given with its conserved first and last residue. The D gene is left open where the match is weak. Expanded clones get a size class; other rows say once, few or many, or leave the size out.

clone size	D gene	J gene	V gene	CDR3 DNA	CDR3 protein
.	.	TRBJ2-3	TRBV6-1	TGTGCCAGCAGTGAAGATCCCCGGGCCACAGCTACGCAGTATTTT	CASSEDPRATATQYF
medium-sized	TRBD2	TRBJ2-5	TRBV27	TGTGCCAGCAGCCGGACTAGCGGGAGAGTCGGGGAGACCCAGTACTTC	CASSRTSGRVGETQYF
many	.	TRBJ2-7	TRBV27	TGTGCCAGCAGTCCGAGACTAGGACGCTACGAGCAGTACTTC	CASSPRLGRYEQYF
.	.	TRBJ2-7	TRBV27	TGTGCCAGCAGTTTAACCCGGATGGGGATGGGGGGCACAGATACGCAGTACTTC	CASSLTRMGMGGTDTQYF
.	TRBD1	TRBJ1-4	TRBV7-6	TGTGCCAGCAGCTTAATGGGACAGGGCGGCGAAAAACTGTTTTTT	CASSLMGQGGEKLFF
.	TRBD2	TRBJ2-7	TRBV6-1	TGTGCCAGCAGTGTTGGACTAGCGGGATTCGTCCACAATGAGCAGTACTTC	CASSVGLAGFVHNEQYF
many	TRBD1	TRBJ2-5	TRBV25-1	TGTGCCAGCAGGGGGACAGCGAGAATTGAGCAGTACTTC	CASRGTARIEQYF
medium-sized	TRBD2	TRBJ2-3	TRBV6-1	TGTGCCAGCAGTCCTAGCGGAAACACAGATACGCAGTATTTT	CASSPSGNTDTQYF
once	.	TRBJ2-4	TRBV6-1	TGTGGCAGCAGGGGGGGAGGGGCCAAAAACATGCAGTACTTC	CGSRGGGAKNMQYF
few	TRBD1	TRBJ2-6	TRBV5-1	TGCGCCAGCAGCTTGCGCCCCGGGACAGGGGGCCCGACTGGGGCCAACGTCCTGACTTTC	CASSLRPGTGGPTGANVLTF
.	.	TRBJ2-3	TRBV10-3	TGTGCCATCAGTGAACTAGTGACGCAGTATTTT	CAISELVTQYF
.	.	TRBJ2-5	TRBV6-1	TGTGCCAGCCTTCTCAACAGGGTTTCGGGCGAGACCCAGTACTTC	CASLLNRVSGETQYF
.	.	TRBJ2-5	TRBV6-5	TGTGCCAGCAGTTACTCGCAGAGCGCCAAAAACACTCAGTACTTC	CASSYSQSAKNTQYF
medium-sized	.	TRBJ2-7	TRBV6-5	TGTGCCAGCAGTTTTACTCAAAGGGCACCCTCCTACGAGCAGTACTTC	CASSFTQRAPSYEQYF
.	.	TRBJ2-4	TRBV6-1	TGTGCCAGCAGTGTATCCGGGATGTGGGTTAAAAACATTCAGTACTTC	CASSVSGMWVKNIQYF
many	TRBD1	TRBJ1-1	TRBV6-5	TGTGCCAGCAGTTACTCAGGGGGCGGAGGGACTGAAGCTTTCTTT	CASSYSGGGGTEAFF
few	.	TRBJ2-1	TRBV27	TGTGCCAGCAGTCAGATGGCGGGACCCTACAATGAGCAGTTCTTC	CASSQMAGPYNEQFF
few	.	TRBJ2-1	TRBV6-1	TGTGCCAGCAGGGGCCCAAGCGGAGGCTCCTACAATGAGCAGTTCTTC	CASRGPSGGSYNEQFF
few	.	TRBJ2-1	TRBV6-5	TGTGCCAGCAGTTACTCGTTGGCCTCCGACAATGAGCAGTTCTTC	CASSYSLASDNEQFF
.	.	TRBJ2-3	TRBV10-3	TGTGCCAGCAGGAGGGGACTCTCGACGGGCACAGATATGCAGTATTTC	CASRRGLSTGTDMQYF
.	TRBD1	TRBJ2-4	TRBV6-1	TGTGCCAGCAGTGAATCGGGGACAGGAGTCAAAAACACTCAGTATTTC	CASSESGTGVKNTQYF
once	TRBD1	TRBJ2-1	TRBV15	TGTGCCACCAGCATGGCCAGGGGGCGGTTGGGGCAGTTCTTC	CATSMARGRLGQFF
.	TRBD2	TRBJ2-2	TRBV12-3/TRBV12-4	TGTGCCAGCAGTCTTGGACTAGCGGGGACCGGGGAGCTGTTTTTT	CASSLGLAGTGELFF
.	.	TRBJ2-3	TRBV11-2	TGTGCCAGCAGCTTAGAGGTGATGAATACGCAGTATTTT	CASSLEVMNTQYF
many	TRBD1	TRBJ2-7	TRBV7-2	TGTGCCAGCAGCCAGGATGGGACAGGGGCCTACGAGCAGTACTTC	CASSQDGTGAYEQYF